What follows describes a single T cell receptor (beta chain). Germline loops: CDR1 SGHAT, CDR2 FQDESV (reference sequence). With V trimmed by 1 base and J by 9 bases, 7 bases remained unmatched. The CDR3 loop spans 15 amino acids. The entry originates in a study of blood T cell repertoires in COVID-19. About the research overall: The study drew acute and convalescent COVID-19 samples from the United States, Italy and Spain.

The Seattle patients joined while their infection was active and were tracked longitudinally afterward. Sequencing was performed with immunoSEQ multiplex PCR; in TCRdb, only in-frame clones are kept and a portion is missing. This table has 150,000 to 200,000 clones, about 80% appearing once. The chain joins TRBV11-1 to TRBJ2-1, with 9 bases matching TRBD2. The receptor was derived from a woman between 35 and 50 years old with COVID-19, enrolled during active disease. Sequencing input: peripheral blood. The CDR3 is CASSLGAGGPGEQFF. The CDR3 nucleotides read TGTGCCAGCAGCTTAGGGGCGGGAGGGCCTGGTGAGCAGTTCTTC.